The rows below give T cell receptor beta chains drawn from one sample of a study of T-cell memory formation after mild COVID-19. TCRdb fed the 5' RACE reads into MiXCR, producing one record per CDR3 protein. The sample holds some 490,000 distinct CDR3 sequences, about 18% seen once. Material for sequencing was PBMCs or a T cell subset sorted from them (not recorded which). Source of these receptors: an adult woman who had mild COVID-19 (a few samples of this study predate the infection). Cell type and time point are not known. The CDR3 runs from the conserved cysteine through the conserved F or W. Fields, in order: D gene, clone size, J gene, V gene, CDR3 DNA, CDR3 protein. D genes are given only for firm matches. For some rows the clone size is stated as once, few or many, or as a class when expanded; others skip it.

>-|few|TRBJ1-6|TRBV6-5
TGTGCCAGCAGTTACTCTAACCAAGGACGCTCACCCCTCCACTTT
CASSYSNQGRSPLHF
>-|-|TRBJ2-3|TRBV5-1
TGCGCCAGCAGCTTAGGGACAATTAGCACAGATACGCAGTATTTT
CASSLGTISTDTQYF
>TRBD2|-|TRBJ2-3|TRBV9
TGTGCCAGCAGCGTTCCTAGCGGGAGCACAGATACGCAGTATTTT
CASSVPSGSTDTQYF
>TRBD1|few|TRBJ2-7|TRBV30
TGTGCCTGGAGTGGACAGGGCGTATCCGAGCAGTACTTC
CAWSGQGVSEQYF
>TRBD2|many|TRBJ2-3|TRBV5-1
TGCGCCAGCAGCCAAGCGACTAGCGGGGGGGCCGCAGATACGCAGTATTTT
CASSQATSGGAADTQYF
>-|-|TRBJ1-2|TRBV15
TGTGCCACCAGCAGAGATGGATACTATGGCTACACCTTC
CATSRDGYYGYTF
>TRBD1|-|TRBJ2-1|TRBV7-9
TGTGCCAGCAGCTTAGTAGGCCTGGGACAGGGAAATGAGCAGTTCTTC
CASSLVGLGQGNEQFF
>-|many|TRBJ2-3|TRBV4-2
TGTGCCAGCAGCCAAGAAAAGTCTTCCTTCACAGATACGCAGTATTTT
CASSQEKSSFTDTQYF
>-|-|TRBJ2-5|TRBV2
TGTGCCAGCGGACGGGCCCCTCCGCAAGAGACCCAGTACTTC
CASGRAPPQETQYF
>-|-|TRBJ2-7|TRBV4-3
TGCGCCAGCAGCCACCATAGGGACGGAAAATACGAGCAGTACTTC
CASSHHRDGKYEQYF
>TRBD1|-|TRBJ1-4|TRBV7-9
TGTGCCACTCGAGACAGGGGGAATGAAAAACTGTTTTTT
CATRDRGNEKLFF
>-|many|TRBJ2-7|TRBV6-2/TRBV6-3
TGTGCCAGCAGTTACAGACGGGGGCGACTACTCCCCTACGAGCAGTACTTC
CASSYRRGRLLPYEQYF
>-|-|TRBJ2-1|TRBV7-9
TGTGCCAGCAGCCATTTCGCGTTCAATGAGCAGTTCTTC
CASSHFAFNEQFF
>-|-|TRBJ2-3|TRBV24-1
TGTGCCACCAGTGATGCCCGCGGTACGCAGTATTTT
CATSDARGTQYF
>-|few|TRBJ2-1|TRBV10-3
TGTGCCATCAGCTTTGCTGACATGAATGAGCAGTTCTTC
CAISFADMNEQFF
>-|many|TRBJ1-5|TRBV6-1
TGTGCCAGTACTGATAGCAATCAGCCCCAGCATTTT
CASTDSNQPQHF
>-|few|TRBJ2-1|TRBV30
TGTGCCTGGGTTGAGACCAGCTACAATGAGCAGTTCTTC
CAWVETSYNEQFF
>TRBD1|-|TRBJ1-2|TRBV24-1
TGTGCCACCAGTGACCCCGGGACAGGATATGGCTACACCTTC
CATSDPGTGYGYTF
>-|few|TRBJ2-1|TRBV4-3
TGCGCCAGCAGCCAAGAAGCTGTGGCGGGTAGCTCCTACAATGAGCAGTTCTTC
CASSQEAVAGSSYNEQFF
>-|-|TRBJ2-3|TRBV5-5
TGTGCCAGCAGCTTCTCAGGCGAAGATACGCAGTATTTT
CASSFSGEDTQYF
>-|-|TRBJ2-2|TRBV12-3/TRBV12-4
TGTGCCACCGGGACTGGGACCGGGGAGCTGTTTTTT
CATGTGTGELFF
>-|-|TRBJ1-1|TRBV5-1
TGCGCCAGCAGCTTAGAGTATACTATGAACACTGAAGCTTTCTTT
CASSLEYTMNTEAFF
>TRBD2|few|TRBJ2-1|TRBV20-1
TGCAGTGCTAGTCCAGCGGGGGGCTCTAACAATGAGCAGTTCTTC
CSASPAGGSNNEQFF
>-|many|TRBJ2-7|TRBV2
TGTGCCAGCAGTGAATCTCCGGGGGCTGCCTACGAGCAGTACTTC
CASSESPGAAYEQYF
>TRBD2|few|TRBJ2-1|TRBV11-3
TGTGCCAGCAGCAAGAGGACTAGCGGGAGCGGCTCCTACAATGAGCAGTTCTTC
CASSKRTSGSGSYNEQFF
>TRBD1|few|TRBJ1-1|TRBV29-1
TGCAGCGCCCAGGACAGGAACAATGAAGCTTTCTTT
CSAQDRNNEAFF
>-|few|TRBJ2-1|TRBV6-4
TGTGCCAGCAGTGTAGTAGAGGGCAATGAGCAGTTCTTC
CASSVVEGNEQFF
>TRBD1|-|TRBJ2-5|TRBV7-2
TGTGCCAGCAGCTTACCCCGCCTGGACAGGCGGGAGACCCAGTACTTC
CASSLPRLDRRETQYF
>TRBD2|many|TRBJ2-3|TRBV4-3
TGCGCCAGCAGCCAAGATCGGGGGACTAGAGTTGCGCAGTATTTT
CASSQDRGTRVAQYF
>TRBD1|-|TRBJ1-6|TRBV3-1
TGTGCCAGCAGCTCCTCGGGACAGGGTTCACCCCTCCACTTT
CASSSSGQGSPLHF
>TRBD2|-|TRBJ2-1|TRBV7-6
TGTGCCAGCAGCTGGGGACTAGCGCAAGGGGATGAGCAGTTCTTC
CASSWGLAQGDEQFF
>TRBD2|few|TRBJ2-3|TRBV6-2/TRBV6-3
TGTGCCAGCAGTTACGCGGGAGCGGCAGATACGCAGTATTTT
CASSYAGAADTQYF
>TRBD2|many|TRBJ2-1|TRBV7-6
TGTGCCAGCAGCCAACGCGTTGCGGGGGTAGAGGACAATGAGCAGTTCTTC
CASSQRVAGVEDNEQFF
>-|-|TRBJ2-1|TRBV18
TGTGCCAGCTCACCACCTTATATCACAGGGGAGGCCTACAATGAGCAGTTCTTC
CASSPPYITGEAYNEQFF
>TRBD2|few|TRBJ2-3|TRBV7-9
TGTGCCAGCAGATATAGCGGGCCTAGCACAGATACGCAGTATTTT
CASRYSGPSTDTQYF
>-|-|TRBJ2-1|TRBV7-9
TGTGCCAGCAGCTTAGCGCGGGCCACGCGCAATGAGCAGTTCTTC
CASSLARATRNEQFF
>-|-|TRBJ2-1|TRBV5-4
TGTGCCAGCAGCTTTTCAGCGGACTCCTACAATGAGCAGTTCTTC
CASSFSADSYNEQFF